This T cell receptor (beta chain) was captured in a study of blood T cell repertoires in COVID-19. On the study more broadly: T cells, B-cell-depleted T cells, or PBMCs provided the cDNA or gDNA that served as material.

From germline, CDR1 is SGHVS and CDR2 FQNEAQ. V shed 4 bases and J shed 7 bases, with 17 bases lying between them. The length of the CDR3 is 15 residues. TCRdb keeps only in-frame clones here, not all; method: immunoSEQ multiplex PCR. The sample carries 200,000 to 250,000 clones, around 87% recorded once. Sequences were obtained from peripheral blood. The J gene is TRBJ2-1, the V gene TRBV7-8; D possibly corresponds to TRBD1 (6 bases). The TCR was taken from a woman aged 25-40 years who had recovered from COVID-19. DNA for the CDR3: TGTGCCAGCAGCTCCCTACAGGGTAGGCTTAATGAGCAGTTCTTC. Translating it yields CASSSLQGRLNEQFF.